This TCR beta chain stems from a study of blood T cell repertoires in COVID-19. Looking at the study overall: Researchers got acute and convalescent COVID-19 samples from the United States, Italy and Spain. T cells, B-cell-depleted T cells, or PBMCs provided the cDNA or gDNA that served as material.

Deletions cut 6 bases from V and 10 bases from J, with 10 bases between. Germline V gene data show CDR1 as SNHLY and CDR2 as FYNNEI. The CDR3 runs to 11 residues. In the original workflow: It was from reference gene primer amplification that nucleated cell counts were estimated. Sequenced by immunoSEQ multiplex PCR; TCRdb stores in-frame clones only, minus some. V, J and clone size were drawn from that table, and D and trimming were deduced from the DNA. The sample yields around 300,000 clones, about 89% seen once. The receptor comes from a man aged 45-65 years with acute or convalescent COVID-19. The specimen was peripheral blood. V is TRBV2 and J is TRBJ2-1; perhaps TRBD1 as D (5 bases). For the CDR3, the DNA is TGTGCCAGCAGGGGGCAAGGAGAGCAGTTCTTC. The encoded protein is CASRGQGEQFF.